The clone carrying this T cell receptor (beta chain) was seen many times. This record belongs to a study of T cells after yellow fever vaccination. In TCRdb, the 5' RACE reads were re-called with MiXCR into one record per CDR3 protein. The sample holds around 230,000 distinct CDR3 sequences, roughly 6.3% seen once. Germline V gene lookup returns CDR1 SEHNR and CDR2 FQNEAQ (reference sequence). The CDR3 is 16 residues long. The ends were cut back, 1 base at V and 2 bases at J, with 13 bases in the middle. The TCR originated in a man aged 25-40 years who received the YFV17D yellow fever vaccine. This specimen consisted of CD4+ T cells sorted from PBMCs, obtained on the day of the yellow fever booster vaccination. The chain joins TRBV7-9 to TRBJ2-3; D perhaps matches TRBD2 (6 bases). The CDR3 spells CASSLGLSGNTDTQYF. For the CDR3, the DNA is TGTGCCAGCAGCTTAGGCCTTAGCGGTAACACAGATACGCAGTATTTT. The whole variable domain, remainder taken from reference TRBV7-9 and TRBJ2-3, is DTGVSQNPRHKITKRGQNVTFRCDPISEHNRLYWYRQTLGQGPEFLTYFQNEAQLEKSRLLSDRFSAERPKGSFSTLEIQRTEQGDSAMYLCASSLGLSGNTDTQYFGPGTRLTVL.